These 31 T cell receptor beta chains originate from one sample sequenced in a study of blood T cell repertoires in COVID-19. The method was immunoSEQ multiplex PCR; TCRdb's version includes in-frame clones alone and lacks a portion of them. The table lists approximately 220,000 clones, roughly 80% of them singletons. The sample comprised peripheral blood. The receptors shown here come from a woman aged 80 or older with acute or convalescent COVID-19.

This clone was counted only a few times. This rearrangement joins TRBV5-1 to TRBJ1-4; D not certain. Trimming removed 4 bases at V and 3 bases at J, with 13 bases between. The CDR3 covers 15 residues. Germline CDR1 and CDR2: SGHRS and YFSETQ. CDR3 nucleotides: TGCGCCAGCAGCCCGGAGAGATTACCTAATGAAAAACTGTTTTTT. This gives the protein CASSPERLPNEKLFF.

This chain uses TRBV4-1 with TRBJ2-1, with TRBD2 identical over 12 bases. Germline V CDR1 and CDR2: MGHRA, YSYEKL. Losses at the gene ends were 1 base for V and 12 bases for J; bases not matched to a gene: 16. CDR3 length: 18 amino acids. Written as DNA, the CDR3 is TGCGCCAGCAGCCAAGGCCCCGCACTTCTAGCGGGAGGGGTCGGGCAGTTCTTC. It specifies CASSQGPALLAGGVGQFF.

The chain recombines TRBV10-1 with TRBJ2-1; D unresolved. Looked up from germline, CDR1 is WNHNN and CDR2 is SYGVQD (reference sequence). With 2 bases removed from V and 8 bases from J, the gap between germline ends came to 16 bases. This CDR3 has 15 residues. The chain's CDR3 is CASSEPSSTRDEQFF. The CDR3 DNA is TGCGCCAGCAGTGAGCCCTCTTCCACACGGGATGAGCAGTTCTTC.

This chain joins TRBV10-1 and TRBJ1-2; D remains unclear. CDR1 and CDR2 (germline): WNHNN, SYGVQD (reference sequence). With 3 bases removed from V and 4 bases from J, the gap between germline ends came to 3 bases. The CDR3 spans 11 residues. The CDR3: CASSDGYGYTF. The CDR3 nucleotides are TGCGCCAGCAGTGACGGCTATGGCTACACCTTC.

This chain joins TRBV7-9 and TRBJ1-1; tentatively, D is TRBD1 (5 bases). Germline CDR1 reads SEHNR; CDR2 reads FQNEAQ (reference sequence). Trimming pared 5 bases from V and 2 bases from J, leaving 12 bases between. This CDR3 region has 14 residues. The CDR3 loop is CASSQQAGNTEAFF. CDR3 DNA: TGTGCCAGCAGCCAACAGGCCGGCAACACTGAAGCTTTCTTT.

CDR3 region: CASSEPDSERGGSYNEQFF. The CDR3 coding sequence is TGTGCCAGCAGCGAACCGGACAGCGAGCGGGGGGGCTCTTACAATGAGCAGTTCTTC. This rearrangement joins TRBV2 to TRBJ2-1; 10 bases are a match to TRBD2. Per germline, CDR1 SNHLY and CDR2 FYNNEI. J gave up 4 bases and V 6 bases, and 18 bases lay outside the gene matches. This CDR3 is built from 19 residues.

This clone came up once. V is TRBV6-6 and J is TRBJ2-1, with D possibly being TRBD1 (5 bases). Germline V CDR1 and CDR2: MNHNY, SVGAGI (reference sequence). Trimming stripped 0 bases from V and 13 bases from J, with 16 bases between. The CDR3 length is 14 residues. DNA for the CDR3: TGTGCCAGCAGTTACTCGATGGAAAACAGGCCCCAGTTCTTC. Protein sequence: CASSYSMENRPQFF.

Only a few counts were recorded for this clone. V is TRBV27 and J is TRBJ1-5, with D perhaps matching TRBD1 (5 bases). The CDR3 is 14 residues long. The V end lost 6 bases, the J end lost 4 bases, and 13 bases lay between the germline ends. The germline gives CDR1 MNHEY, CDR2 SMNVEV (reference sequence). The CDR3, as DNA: TGTGCCAGCAGGGGGGGAACAGCAAATCAGCCCCAGCATTTT. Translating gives CASRGGTANQPQHF.

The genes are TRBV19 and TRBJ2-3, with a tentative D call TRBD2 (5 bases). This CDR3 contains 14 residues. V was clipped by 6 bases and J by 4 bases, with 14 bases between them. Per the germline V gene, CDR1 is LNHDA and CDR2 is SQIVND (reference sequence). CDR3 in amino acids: CASSFPGRPDTQYF. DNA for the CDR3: TGTGCCAGTAGCTTCCCGGGAAGGCCAGATACGCAGTATTTT.

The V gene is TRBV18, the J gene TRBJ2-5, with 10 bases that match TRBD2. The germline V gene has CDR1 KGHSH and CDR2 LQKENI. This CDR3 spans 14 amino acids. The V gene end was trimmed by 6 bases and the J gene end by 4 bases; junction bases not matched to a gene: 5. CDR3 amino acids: CASSLAGAAETQYF. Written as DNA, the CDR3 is TGTGCCAGCTCGCTAGCGGGAGCGGCAGAGACCCAGTACTTC.

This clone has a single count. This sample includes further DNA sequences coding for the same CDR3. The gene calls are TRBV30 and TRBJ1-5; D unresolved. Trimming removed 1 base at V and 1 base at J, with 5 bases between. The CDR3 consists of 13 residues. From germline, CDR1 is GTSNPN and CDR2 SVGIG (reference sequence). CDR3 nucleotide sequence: TGTGCCTGGAGTGCCGGGAGCAATCAGCCCCAGCATTTT. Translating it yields CAWSAGSNQPQHF.

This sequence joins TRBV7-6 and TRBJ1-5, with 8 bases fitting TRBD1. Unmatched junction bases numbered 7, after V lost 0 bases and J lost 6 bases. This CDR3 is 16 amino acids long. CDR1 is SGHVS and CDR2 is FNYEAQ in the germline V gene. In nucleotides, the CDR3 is TGTGCCAGCAGCTTAGCCCCCAGGGGGCTCGGTCAGCCCCAGCATTTT. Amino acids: CASSLAPRGLGQPQHF.

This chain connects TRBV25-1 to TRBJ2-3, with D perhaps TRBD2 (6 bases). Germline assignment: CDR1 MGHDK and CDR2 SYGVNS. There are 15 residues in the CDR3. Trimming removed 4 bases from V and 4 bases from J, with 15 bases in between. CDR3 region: CASSGGAWDADTQYF. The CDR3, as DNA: TGTGCCAGCAGTGGCGGGGCCTGGGACGCAGATACGCAGTATTTT. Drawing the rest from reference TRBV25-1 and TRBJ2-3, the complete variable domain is EADIYQTPRYLVIGTGKKITLECSQTMGHDKMYWYQQDPGMELHLIHYSYGVNSTEKGDLSSESTVSRIRTEHFPLTLESARPSHTSQYLCASSGGAWDADTQYFGPGTRLTVL.

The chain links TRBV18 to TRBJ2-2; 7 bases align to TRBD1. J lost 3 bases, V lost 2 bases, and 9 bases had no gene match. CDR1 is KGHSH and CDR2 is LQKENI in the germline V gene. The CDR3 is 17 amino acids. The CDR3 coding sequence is TGTGCCAGCTCACCAGGGACAGTATCCCGCGACACCGGGGAGCTGTTTTTT. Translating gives CASSPGTVSRDTGELFF.

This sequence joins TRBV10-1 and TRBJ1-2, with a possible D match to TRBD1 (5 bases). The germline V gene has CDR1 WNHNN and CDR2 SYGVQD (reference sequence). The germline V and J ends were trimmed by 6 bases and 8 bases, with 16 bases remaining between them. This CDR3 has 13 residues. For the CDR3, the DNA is TGCGCCAGCAGCGAAGACAGCTTTGAGGGCTACACCTTC. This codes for CASSEDSFEGYTF.

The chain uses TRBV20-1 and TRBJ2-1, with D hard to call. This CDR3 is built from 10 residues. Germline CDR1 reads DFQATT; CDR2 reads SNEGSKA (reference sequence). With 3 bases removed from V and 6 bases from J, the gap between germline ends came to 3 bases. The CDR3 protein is CSASLNEQFF. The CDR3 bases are TGCAGTGCTAGTCTCAATGAGCAGTTCTTC.

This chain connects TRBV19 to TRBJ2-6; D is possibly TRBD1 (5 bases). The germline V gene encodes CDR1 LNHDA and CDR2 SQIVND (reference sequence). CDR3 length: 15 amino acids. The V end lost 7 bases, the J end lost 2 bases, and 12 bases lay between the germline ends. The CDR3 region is CASTLGAPGANVLTF. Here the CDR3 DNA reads TGTGCCAGTACCCTAGGGGCTCCTGGGGCCAACGTCCTGACTTTC. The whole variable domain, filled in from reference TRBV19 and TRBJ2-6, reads DGGITQSPKYLFRKEGQNVTLSCEQNLNHDAMYWYRQDPGQGLRLIYYSQIVNDFQKGDIAEGYSVSREKKESFPLTVTSAQKNPTAFYLCASTLGAPGANVLTFGAGSRLTVL.

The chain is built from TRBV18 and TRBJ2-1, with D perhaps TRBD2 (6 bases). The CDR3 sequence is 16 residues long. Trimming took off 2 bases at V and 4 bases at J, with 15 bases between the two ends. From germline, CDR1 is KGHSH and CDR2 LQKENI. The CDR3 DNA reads TGTGCCAGCTCACCAGTTCAGCAGCGGGTTTACAATGAGCAGTTCTTC. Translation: CASSPVQQRVYNEQFF.

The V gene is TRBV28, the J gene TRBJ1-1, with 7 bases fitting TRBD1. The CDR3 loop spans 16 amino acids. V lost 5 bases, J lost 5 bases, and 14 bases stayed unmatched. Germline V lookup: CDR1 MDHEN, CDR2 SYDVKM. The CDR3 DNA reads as TGTGCCAGCAGTCCACCGGGAGGGGGCGATCGGACTGAAGCTTTCTTT. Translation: CASSPPGGGDRTEAFF.

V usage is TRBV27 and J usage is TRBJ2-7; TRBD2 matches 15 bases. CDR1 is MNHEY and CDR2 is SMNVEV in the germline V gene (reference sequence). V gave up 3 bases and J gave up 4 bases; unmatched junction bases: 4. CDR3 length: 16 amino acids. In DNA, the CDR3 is TGTGCCAGCAGTTTTGGACTAGCGGGAGGGCCTTACGAGCAGTACTTC. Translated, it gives CASSFGLAGGPYEQYF.

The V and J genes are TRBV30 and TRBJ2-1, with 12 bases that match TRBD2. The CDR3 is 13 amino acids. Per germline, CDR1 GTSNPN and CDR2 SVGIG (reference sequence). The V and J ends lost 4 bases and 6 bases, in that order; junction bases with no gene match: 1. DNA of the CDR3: TGTGCCTGGAAACTAGCGGGGGGCAATGAGCAGTTCTTC. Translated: CAWKLAGGNEQFF.

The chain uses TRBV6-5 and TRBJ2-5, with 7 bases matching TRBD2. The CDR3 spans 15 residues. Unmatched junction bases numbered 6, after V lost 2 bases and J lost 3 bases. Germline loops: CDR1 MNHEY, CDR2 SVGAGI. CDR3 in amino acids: CASSYTGSGEETQYF. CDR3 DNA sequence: TGTGCCAGCAGTTACACCGGGAGCGGGGAAGAGACCCAGTACTTC.

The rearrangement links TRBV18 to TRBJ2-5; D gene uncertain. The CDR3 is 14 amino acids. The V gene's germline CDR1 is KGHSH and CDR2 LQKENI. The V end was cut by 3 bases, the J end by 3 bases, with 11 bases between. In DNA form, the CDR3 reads TGTGCCAGCTCACCTTCTACTGACAAAGAGACCCAGTACTTC. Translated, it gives CASSPSTDKETQYF.

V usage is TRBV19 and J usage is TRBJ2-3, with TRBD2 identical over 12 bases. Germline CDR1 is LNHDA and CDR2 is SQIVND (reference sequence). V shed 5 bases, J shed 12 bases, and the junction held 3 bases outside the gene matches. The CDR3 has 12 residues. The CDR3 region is CASSGGLAGQYF. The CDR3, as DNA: TGTGCCAGTAGTGGGGGACTAGCGGGTCAGTATTTT.

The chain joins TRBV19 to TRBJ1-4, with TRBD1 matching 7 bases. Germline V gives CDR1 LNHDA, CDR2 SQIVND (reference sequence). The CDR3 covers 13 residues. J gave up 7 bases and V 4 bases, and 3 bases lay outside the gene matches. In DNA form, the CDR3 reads TGTGCCAGTAGTACCCAGGGGGGTGAAAAACTGTTTTTT. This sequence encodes CASSTQGGEKLFF.

The CDR3 nucleotides are TGTGCCAGCAGCCCGGGGGGACAGGGGCCCACCGGGGAGCTGTTTTTT. Encoded protein: CASSPGGQGPTGELFF. This rearrangement joins TRBV11-3 to TRBJ2-2, with TRBD1 identical over 10 bases. From germline, CDR1 is SGHNT and CDR2 YENEEA. The V gene end was trimmed by 5 bases and the J gene end by 4 bases; junction bases not matched to a gene: 7. The length of the CDR3 is 16 residues. Using reference TRBV11-3 and TRBJ2-2 for the parts outside the CDR3, the full variable domain is EAGVVQSPRYKIIEKKQPVAFWCNPISGHNTLYWYLQNLGQGPELLIRYENEEAVDDSQLPKDRFSAERLKGVDSTLKIQPAELGDSAVYLCASSPGGQGPTGELFFGEGSRLTVL.

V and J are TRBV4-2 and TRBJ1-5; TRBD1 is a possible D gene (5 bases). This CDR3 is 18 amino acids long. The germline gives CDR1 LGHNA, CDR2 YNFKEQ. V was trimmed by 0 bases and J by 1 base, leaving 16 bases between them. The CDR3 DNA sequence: TGTGCCAGCAGCCAAGATGGTGCCGGGGGAGGCAGCAATCAGCCCCAGCATTTT. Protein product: CASSQDGAGGGSNQPQHF.

The CDR3 coding sequence is TGTGCCATCAGGCGGGAGGCAAGGAACGAGCAGTACTTC. Protein: CAIRREARNEQYF. V is TRBV10-3 and J is TRBJ2-7; 8 nucleotides line up with TRBD2. V shed 6 bases and J 5 bases; nucleotides not matched to a gene: 6. Germline V CDR1 and CDR2: ENHRY, SYGVKD. The CDR3 has 13 residues.

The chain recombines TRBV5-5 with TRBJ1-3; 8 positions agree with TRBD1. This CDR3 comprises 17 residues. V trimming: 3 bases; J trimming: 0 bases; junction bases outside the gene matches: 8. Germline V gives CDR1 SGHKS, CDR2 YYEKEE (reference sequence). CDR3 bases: TGTGCCAGCAGCTCCTTACAGGGGGGAAGCTCTGGAAACACCATATATTTT. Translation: CASSSLQGGSSGNTIYF.

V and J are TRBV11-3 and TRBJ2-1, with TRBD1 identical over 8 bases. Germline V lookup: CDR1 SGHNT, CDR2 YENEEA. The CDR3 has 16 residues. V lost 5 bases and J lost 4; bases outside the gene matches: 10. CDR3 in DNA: TGTGCCAGCAGCGTCGCCAGGGGGCGAAGTTACAATGAGCAGTTCTTC. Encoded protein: CASSVARGRSYNEQFF.

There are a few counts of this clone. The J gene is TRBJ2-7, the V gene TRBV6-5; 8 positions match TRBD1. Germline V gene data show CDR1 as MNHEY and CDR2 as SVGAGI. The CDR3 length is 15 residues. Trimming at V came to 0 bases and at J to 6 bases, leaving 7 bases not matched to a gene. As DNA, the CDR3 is TGTGCCAGCAGTTACTCGGCAGGGGGCTTCGTCGAGCAGTACTTC. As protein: CASSYSAGGFVEQYF.